This T cell receptor (beta chain) was found in a study of blood T cell repertoires in COVID-19. At the level of the study: PBMCs, B-cell-depleted T cells, or T cells provided the cDNA or gDNA that made up the material.

TCRdb keeps only in-frame clones here, not all; method: immunoSEQ multiplex PCR. The sample has roughly 70,000 clones; 88% are singletons. The germline V gene encodes CDR1 SGHTA and CDR2 FQGNSA. CDR3 size: 15 residues. With V trimmed by 5 bases and J by 2 bases, 6 bases remained unmatched. This TCR derives from a human donor in a cohort sampled during active COVID-19. The sample consisted of peripheral blood. This chain joins TRBV7-2 and TRBJ1-2; TRBD1 matches at 9 bases. The CDR3 nucleotides read TGTGCCAGCAGCGCCTCGACAGGGGGGAACTATGGCTACACCTTC. It codes for CASSASTGGNYGYTF.